This TCR beta chain was sequenced in a study of shared clonotypes between healthy human individuals. Study in general: Participating donors consisted of two women and a few men aged 18 to 49.

Study findings and constraints: A handful of donors showed sharing of about 4.6% of naive CD4 clonotypes.

Sequencing was performed with immunoSEQ multiplex PCR; in TCRdb, only in-frame clones are kept and a portion is missing. This table holds hundreds of thousands of clones, roughly 96% found once. The naive CD8 fraction comprised CD45RO-negative cells positively selected for CCR7 and excluded terminally differentiated effector memory CD45RA+ cells. This CDR3 region has 15 residues. Germline values: CDR1 PRHDT, CDR2 FYEKMQ (reference sequence). The trim removed 7 bases at V and 5 bases at J, leaving 13 bases unmatched. About this clone itself: Its specificity is unknown.

This receptor was identified in a woman between 25 and 40 years old in good health. The V gene is TRBV13, the J gene TRBJ2-5; 7 bases align to TRBD2. The source material was naive CD8+ T cells sorted from blood. CDR3 coding DNA: TGTGCCAGCACCGAGGCAGGGATTAGCGGGGAGACCCAGTACTTC. Translated: CASTEAGISGETQYF.